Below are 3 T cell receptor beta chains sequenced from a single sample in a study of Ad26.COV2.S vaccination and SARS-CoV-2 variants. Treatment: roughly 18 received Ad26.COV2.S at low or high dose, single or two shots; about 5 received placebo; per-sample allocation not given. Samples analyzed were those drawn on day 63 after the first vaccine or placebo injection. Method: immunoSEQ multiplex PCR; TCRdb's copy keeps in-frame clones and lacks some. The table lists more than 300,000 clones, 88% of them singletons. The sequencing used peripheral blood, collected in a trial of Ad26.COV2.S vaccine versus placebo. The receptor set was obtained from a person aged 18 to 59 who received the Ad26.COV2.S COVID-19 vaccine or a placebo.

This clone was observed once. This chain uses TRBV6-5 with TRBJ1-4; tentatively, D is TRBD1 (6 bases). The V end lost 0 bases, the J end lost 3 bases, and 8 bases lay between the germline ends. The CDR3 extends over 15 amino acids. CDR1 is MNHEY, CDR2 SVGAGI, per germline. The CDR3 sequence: CASSYSQGPNEKLFF. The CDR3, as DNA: TGTGCCAGCAGTTACTCACAGGGCCCTAATGAAAAACTGTTTTTT.

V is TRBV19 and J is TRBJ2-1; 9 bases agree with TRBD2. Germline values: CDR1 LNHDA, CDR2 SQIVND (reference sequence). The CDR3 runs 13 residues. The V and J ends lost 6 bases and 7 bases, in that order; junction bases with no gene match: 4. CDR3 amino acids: CASRRTSVNEQFF. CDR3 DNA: TGTGCCAGTAGACGGACTAGCGTGAATGAGCAGTTCTTC.

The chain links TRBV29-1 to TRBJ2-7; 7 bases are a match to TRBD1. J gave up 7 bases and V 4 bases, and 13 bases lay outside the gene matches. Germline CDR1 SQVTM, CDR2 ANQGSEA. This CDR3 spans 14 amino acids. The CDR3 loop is CSVAPRQGLLEQYF. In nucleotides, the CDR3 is TGCAGCGTTGCCCCAAGACAGGGTTTGTTGGAGCAGTACTTC.